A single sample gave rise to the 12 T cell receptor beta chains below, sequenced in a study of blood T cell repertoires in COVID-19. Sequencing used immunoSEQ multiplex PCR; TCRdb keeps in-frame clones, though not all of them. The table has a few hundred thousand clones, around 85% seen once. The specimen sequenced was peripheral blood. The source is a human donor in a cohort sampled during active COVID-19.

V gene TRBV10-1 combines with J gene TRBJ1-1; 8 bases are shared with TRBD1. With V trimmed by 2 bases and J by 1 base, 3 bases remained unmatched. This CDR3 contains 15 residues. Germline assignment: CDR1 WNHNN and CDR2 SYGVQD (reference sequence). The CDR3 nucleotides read TGCGCCAGCAGTGAGCAGGGGGCCTGGAACACTGAAGCTTTCTTT. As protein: CASSEQGAWNTEAFF.

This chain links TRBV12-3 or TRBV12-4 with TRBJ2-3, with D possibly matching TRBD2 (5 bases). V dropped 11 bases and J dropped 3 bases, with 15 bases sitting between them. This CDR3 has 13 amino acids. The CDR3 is CAGALGGTDTQYF. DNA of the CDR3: TGTGCCGGAGCACTTGGAGGAACAGATACGCAGTATTTT.

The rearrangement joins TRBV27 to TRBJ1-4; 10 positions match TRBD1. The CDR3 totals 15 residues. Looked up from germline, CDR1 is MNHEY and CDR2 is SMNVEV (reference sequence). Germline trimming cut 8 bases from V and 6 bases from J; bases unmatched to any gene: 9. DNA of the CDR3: TGTGCCAGCCGCTATACCGGGACAGGGGATGAAAAACTGTTTTTT. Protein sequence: CASRYTGTGDEKLFF.

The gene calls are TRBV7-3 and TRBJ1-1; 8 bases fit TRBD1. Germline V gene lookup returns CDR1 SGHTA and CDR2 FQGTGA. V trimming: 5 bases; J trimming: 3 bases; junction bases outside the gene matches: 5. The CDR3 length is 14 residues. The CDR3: CASSPGQGYTEAFF. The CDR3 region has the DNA TGTGCCAGCAGCCCAGGACAGGGATACACTGAAGCTTTCTTT.

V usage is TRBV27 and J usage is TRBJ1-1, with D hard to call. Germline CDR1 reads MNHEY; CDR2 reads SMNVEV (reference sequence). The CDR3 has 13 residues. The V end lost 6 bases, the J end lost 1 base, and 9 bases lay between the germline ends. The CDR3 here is CASSKQENTEAFF. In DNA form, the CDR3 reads TGTGCCAGCAGCAAACAAGAGAACACTGAAGCTTTCTTT.

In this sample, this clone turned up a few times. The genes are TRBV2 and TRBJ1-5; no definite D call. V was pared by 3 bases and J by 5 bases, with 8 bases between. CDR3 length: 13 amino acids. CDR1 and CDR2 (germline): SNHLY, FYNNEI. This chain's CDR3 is CASSDRTDQPQHF. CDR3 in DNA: TGTGCCAGCAGTGACCGAACTGATCAGCCCCAGCATTTT. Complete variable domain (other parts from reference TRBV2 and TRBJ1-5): EPEVTQTPSHQVTQMGQEVILRCVPISNHLYFYWYRQILGQKVEFLVSFYNNEISEKSEIFDDQFSVERPDGSNFTLKIRSTKLEDSAMYFCASSDRTDQPQHFGDGTRLSIL.

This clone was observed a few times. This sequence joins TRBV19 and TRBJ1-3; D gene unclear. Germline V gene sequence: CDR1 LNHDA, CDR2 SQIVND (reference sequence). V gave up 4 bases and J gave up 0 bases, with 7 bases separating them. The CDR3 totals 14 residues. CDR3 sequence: CASSTKSSGNTIYF. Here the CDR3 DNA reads TGTGCCAGTAGTACAAAGAGCTCTGGAAACACCATATATTTT.

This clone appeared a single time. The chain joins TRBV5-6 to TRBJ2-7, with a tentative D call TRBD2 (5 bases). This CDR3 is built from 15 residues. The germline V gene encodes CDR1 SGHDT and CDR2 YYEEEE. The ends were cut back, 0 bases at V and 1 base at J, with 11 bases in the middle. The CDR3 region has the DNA TGTGCCAGCAGCTTGGAAGGGCGGAGGTCCTACGAGCAGTACTTC. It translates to CASSLEGRRSYEQYF.

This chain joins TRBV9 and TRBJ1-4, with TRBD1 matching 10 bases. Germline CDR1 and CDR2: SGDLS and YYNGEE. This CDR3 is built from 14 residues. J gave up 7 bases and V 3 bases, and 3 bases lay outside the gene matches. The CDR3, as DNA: TGTGCCAGCAGCGGGGGACAGGGGAGTGAAAAACTGTTTTTT. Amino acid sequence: CASSGGQGSEKLFF.

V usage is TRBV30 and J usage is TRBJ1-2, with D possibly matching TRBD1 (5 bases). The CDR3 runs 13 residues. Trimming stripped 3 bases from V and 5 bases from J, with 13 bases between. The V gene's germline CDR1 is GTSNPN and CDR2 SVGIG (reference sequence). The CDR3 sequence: CAWRGGEGYGYTF. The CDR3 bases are TGTGCCTGGAGGGGAGGGGAGGGTTATGGCTACACCTTC.

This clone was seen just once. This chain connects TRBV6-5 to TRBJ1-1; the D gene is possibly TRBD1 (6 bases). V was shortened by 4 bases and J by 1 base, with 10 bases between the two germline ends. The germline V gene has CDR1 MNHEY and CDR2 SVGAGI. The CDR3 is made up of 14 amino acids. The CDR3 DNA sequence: TGTGCCAGCAGTTCAGGGGACAAGAACACTGAAGCTTTCTTT. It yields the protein CASSSGDKNTEAFF.

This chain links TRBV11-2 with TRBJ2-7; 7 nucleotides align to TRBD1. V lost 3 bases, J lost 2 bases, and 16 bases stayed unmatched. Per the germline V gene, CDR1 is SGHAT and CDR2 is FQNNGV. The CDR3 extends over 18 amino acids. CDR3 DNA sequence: TGTGCCAGCAGCTTTTCGGGACAGCAATACCTCCCCACCTACGAGCAGTACTTC. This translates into CASSFSGQQYLPTYEQYF.